These 2 T cell receptor beta chains were sequenced from one sample in a study of T cell changes during pregnancy in multiple sclerosis (dated by TCRdb to the late 2010s). Library construction relied on the immunoSEQ multiplex PCR assay. TCRdb limited this immuneACCESS table to in-frame rearrangements with V and J called. A share of clones is missing; checked studies link under half to unresolved V genes, and the rest is unexplained. The sample records 35,000 to 40,000 clones, 91% of which are singletons. The ten largest make up 5% to 6.5% of the sample. Sequenced here: CD8+ T cells from peripheral blood mononuclear cells, sampled in the second trimester of pregnancy. Receptors originate from a female donor with multiple sclerosis, enrolled in a pregnancy study.

The V call is TRBV19, the J call TRBJ2-5, with 9 nucleotides matching TRBD1. CDR3 size: 15 residues. J gave up 2 bases and V 9 bases, and 10 bases lay outside the gene matches. The germline V gene encodes CDR1 LNHDA and CDR2 SQIVND (reference sequence). The CDR3 loop reads CASLPGQGLQETQYF. The CDR3 coding sequence is TGTGCCAGCCTCCCGGGACAGGGTCTACAAGAGACCCAGTACTTC.

J is TRBJ1-1 and V is TRBV7-9; D perhaps matches TRBD1 (5 bases). Trimming took 5 bases from V and 4 from J, leaving 17 bases between them. The CDR3 length is 15 residues. Germline values: CDR1 SEHNR, CDR2 FQNEAQ (reference sequence). The DNA of the CDR3 is TGTGCCAGCAGCCATACCGTGGGGGGTCCCACTGAAGCTTTCTTT. It is translated as CASSHTVGGPTEAFF.